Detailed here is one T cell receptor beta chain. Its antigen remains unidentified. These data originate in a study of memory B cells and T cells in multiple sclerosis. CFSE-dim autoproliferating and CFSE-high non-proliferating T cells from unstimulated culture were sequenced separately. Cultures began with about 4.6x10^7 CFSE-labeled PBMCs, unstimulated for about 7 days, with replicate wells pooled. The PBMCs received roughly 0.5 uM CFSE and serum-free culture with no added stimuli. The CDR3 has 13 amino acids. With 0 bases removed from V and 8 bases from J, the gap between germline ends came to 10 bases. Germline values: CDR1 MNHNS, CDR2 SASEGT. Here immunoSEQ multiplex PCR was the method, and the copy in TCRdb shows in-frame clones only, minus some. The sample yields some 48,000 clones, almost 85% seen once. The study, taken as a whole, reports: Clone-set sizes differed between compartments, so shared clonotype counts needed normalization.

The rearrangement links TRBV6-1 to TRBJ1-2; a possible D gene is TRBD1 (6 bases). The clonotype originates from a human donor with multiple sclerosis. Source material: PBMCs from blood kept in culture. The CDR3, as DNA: TGTGCCAGCAGTGAAGCGCGGGGGGGCGGCTACACCTTC. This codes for CASSEARGGGYTF.